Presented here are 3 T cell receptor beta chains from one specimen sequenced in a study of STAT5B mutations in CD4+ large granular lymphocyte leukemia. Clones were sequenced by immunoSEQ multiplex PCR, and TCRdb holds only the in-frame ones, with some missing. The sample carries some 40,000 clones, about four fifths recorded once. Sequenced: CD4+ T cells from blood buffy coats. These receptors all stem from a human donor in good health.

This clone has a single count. The chain's CDR3 is CASNFGQGAVYGYTF. CDR3 DNA: TGTGCCAGCAATTTCGGACAGGGTGCTGTCTATGGCTACACCTTC. This chain uses TRBV2 with TRBJ1-2; 8 bases align to TRBD1. In germline, CDR1 is SNHLY, CDR2 FYNNEI. With V trimmed by 7 bases and J by 4 bases, 11 bases remained unmatched. The CDR3 is made up of 15 amino acids. Together with reference TRBV2 and TRBJ1-2, the CDR3 gives the full variable domain: EPEVTQTPSHQVTQMGQEVILRCVPISNHLYFYWYRQILGQKVEFLVSFYNNEISEKSEIFDDQFSVERPDGSNFTLKIRSTKLEDSAMYFCASNFGQGAVYGYTFGSGTRLTVV.

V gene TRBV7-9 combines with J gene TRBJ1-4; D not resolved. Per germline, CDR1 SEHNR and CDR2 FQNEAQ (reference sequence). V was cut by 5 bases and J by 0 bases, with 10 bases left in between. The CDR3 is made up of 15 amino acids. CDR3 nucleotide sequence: TGTGCCAGCAGCCTGACGGAGTCAACTAATGAAAAACTGTTTTTT. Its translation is CASSLTESTNEKLFF.

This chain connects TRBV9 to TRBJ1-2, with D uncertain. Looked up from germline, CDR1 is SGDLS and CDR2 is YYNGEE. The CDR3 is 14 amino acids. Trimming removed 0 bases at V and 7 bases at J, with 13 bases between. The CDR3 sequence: CASSVEGAWVGYTF. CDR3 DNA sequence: TGTGCCAGCAGCGTAGAAGGAGCCTGGGTTGGCTACACCTTC.